This T cell receptor beta chain stems from a study of identical twins. The V end was cut by 1 base, the J end by 1 base, with 16 bases between. Germline-derived CDR1 and CDR2 are SGHVS and FQNEAQ. This CDR3 spans 18 amino acids. This clonotype came up a few times. TCRdb re-called the 5' RACE reads through MiXCR, storing one row per CDR3 protein. This sample has about 280,000 distinct CDR3 sequences; more than 6.5% occur once, and the top ten carry approximately 2.1%. These same records also appear under a second study, on yellow fever vaccine responses in identical twins.

The sequencing sample was made of memory (CD45RO+) T cells sorted from blood. V gene TRBV7-8 combines with J gene TRBJ2-2; D is undetermined. The TCR was taken from a woman between 18 and 29 years old in good health. In DNA form, the CDR3 reads TGTGCCAGCAGCTTAGTTCCACACACCCTTATGAACACCGGGGAGCTGTTTTTT. This codes for CASSLVPHTLMNTGELFF.